A single sample gave rise to the 13 T cell receptor beta chains below, sequenced in a study of blood T cell repertoires in COVID-19. Profiled with immunoSEQ multiplex PCR; TCRdb holds only in-frame clones, not every one. The sample has 75,000 or so clones; roughly 89% are singletons. Specimen: peripheral blood. The receptors here all came from a man aged 50 to 60 with acute or convalescent COVID-19.

This chain connects TRBV18 to TRBJ2-1, with 7 bases that match TRBD2. This CDR3 spans 15 amino acids. The trim removed 3 bases at V and 5 bases at J, leaving 7 bases unmatched. Germline V gene sequence: CDR1 KGHSH, CDR2 LQKENI. The CDR3 bases are TGTGCCAGCTCACCGTCCAGCGGGAACAACAATGAGCAGTTCTTC. Translation: CASSPSSGNNNEQFF. The entire variable domain, with the rest obtained from reference TRBV18 and TRBJ2-1, is as follows: NAGVMQNPRHLVRRRGQEARLRCSPMKGHSHVYWYRQLPEEGLKFMVYLQKENIIDESGMPKERFSAEFPKEGPSILRIQQVVRGDSAAYFCASSPSSGNNNEQFFGPGTRLTVL.

CDR3 in DNA: TGTGCCAGCAGCTTCCGCGTAGCGGGGGGCCCCGATACGCAGTATTTT. This encodes CASSFRVAGGPDTQYF. The rearrangement uses TRBV5-4 and TRBJ2-3; 10 bases agree with TRBD2. CDR1 and CDR2 from the germline V gene are SGHNT and YYREEE (reference sequence). The CDR3 sequence is 16 residues long. Trimming cost V 2 bases and J 6 bases; bases outside gene matches: 9.

The chain combines TRBV25-1 with TRBJ1-2; D remains unclear. V gave up 5 bases and J gave up 0 bases, with 7 bases separating them. This CDR3 spans 13 amino acids. Germline assignment: CDR1 MGHDK and CDR2 SYGVNS. The CDR3, as DNA: TGTGCCAGCAGTCTCACTTCTAACTATGGCTACACCTTC. This encodes CASSLTSNYGYTF.

This chain connects TRBV18 to TRBJ1-5, with a weak D call TRBD1 (5 bases). Trimming removed 3 bases at V and 6 bases at J, with 9 bases between. Germline V gene data show CDR1 as KGHSH and CDR2 as LQKENI. CDR3 length: 13 amino acids. CDR3 sequence (DNA): TGTGCCAGCTCACCCCAGGGCAGTCAGCCCCAGCATTTT. The encoded protein is CASSPQGSQPQHF.

J is TRBJ2-1 and V is TRBV7-8; 12 bases are shared with TRBD2. The CDR3 has 14 residues. The V segment lost 6 bases and the J segment 6 bases; nucleotides outside the gene matches: 3. In germline, CDR1 is SGHVS, CDR2 FQNEAQ. The CDR3 DNA reads TGTGCCAGCAGTAGACTAGCGGGAGCCAATGAGCAGTTCTTC. It codes for CASSRLAGANEQFF.

The chain couples TRBV4-3 to TRBJ1-2; D ambiguous. The CDR3 extends over 14 amino acids. V was trimmed by 0 bases and J by 8 bases, leaving 13 bases between them. The V gene's germline CDR1 is LGHNA and CDR2 YSLEER. For the CDR3, the DNA is TGCGCCAGCAGCCAAGAGCTGAGGGAGGAAGGCTACACCTTC. It translates to CASSQELREEGYTF.

The V and J genes are TRBV19 and TRBJ2-7; 10 bases match TRBD1. This CDR3 is built from 15 residues. The J segment lost 1 base and the V segment lost 6 bases, leaving 6 bases of the junction unmatched. From germline, CDR1 is LNHDA and CDR2 SQIVND (reference sequence). The CDR3 loop is CASSIRDRGSYEQYF. DNA for the CDR3: TGTGCCAGTAGCATCCGGGACAGGGGATCCTACGAGCAGTACTTC.

V usage is TRBV7-3 and J usage is TRBJ1-1; no clear D. Germline V lookup: CDR1 SGHTA, CDR2 FQGTGA. The CDR3 length is 14 residues. Trimming shortened V by 2 bases and J by 0 bases, and 7 bases separated the two germline ends. CDR3 in amino acids: CASSLFGLNTEAFF. The CDR3 DNA is TGTGCCAGCAGCTTATTCGGGTTGAACACTGAAGCTTTCTTT.

This rearrangement joins TRBV27 to TRBJ1-1; TRBD1 aligns across 8 bases. V lost 6 bases, J lost 7 bases, and 16 bases stayed unmatched. This CDR3 region has 16 residues. Germline loops: CDR1 MNHEY, CDR2 SMNVEV (reference sequence). The CDR3 is CASSRLGRQGNFEAFF. The DNA of the CDR3 is TGTGCCAGCAGCAGGCTTGGTCGACAGGGGAACTTTGAAGCTTTCTTT.

The V gene is TRBV24-1, the J gene TRBJ2-1; D is perhaps TRBD2 (6 bases). CDR1 is KGHDR, CDR2 SFDVKD, per germline. This CDR3 region has 14 residues. Trimming took 5 bases from V and 5 from J, leaving 12 bases between them. In nucleotides, the CDR3 is TGTGCCACCAGTGGCGGTGGAGGGAACAATGAGCAGTTCTTC. Translating it yields CATSGGGGNNEQFF.

V usage is TRBV27 and J usage is TRBJ2-2; D unresolved. Per germline, CDR1 MNHEY and CDR2 SMNVEV (reference sequence). Between the trimmed V and J ends, which lost 5 bases and 1 base, there was a span of 5 bases. This CDR3 region has 13 residues. This CDR3 reads CASSQVNTGELFF. CDR3 in DNA: TGTGCCAGCAGTCAGGTGAACACCGGGGAGCTGTTTTTT.

V is TRBV7-9 and J is TRBJ2-1; 15 positions match TRBD2. Germline V gene lookup returns CDR1 SEHNR and CDR2 FQNEAQ (reference sequence). The CDR3 extends over 16 amino acids. J was trimmed by 4 bases and V by 7 bases; bases with no gene match: 5. The CDR3 loop reads CASKGTSGGWYNEQFF. CDR3 sequence (DNA): TGTGCCAGCAAGGGGACTAGCGGGGGGTGGTACAATGAGCAGTTCTTC.

V gene TRBV4-3 combines with J gene TRBJ2-1; D is unclear. This CDR3 spans 17 amino acids. Trimming left V 1 base short and J 0 bases short, with 13 bases between. Germline CDR1 is LGHNA and CDR2 is YSLEER. CDR3 protein: CASSQGGSRSSYNEQFF. DNA for the CDR3: TGCGCCAGCAGCCAAGGAGGTAGCCGAAGCTCCTACAATGAGCAGTTCTTC.